This entry lists 32 T cell receptor beta chains sequenced from one sample in a study of a mutant IDH1 vaccine in newly diagnosed glioma. This table comes from immunoSEQ multiplex PCR, and its TCRdb copy is limited to in-frame clones, with some not included. The profile shows tens of thousands of clones, about four fifths of them singletons. Time point of the sample: week 5, during vaccination. Each vaccine dose was 300 ug of mutant IDH1 20-mer peptide, with topical imiquimod. No antigen has been identified for these receptors. The source material was PBMCs, sampled from a glioma patient whose treatment included an IDH1 peptide vaccine. Receptors originate from a man aged 25-40 years with glioma.

The rearrangement uses TRBV30 and TRBJ1-1, with unresolved D. CDR1 GTSNPN and CDR2 SVGIG come from the germline V gene (reference sequence). This CDR3 is built from 12 residues. V shed 2 bases and J shed 11 bases, with 15 bases lying between them. CDR3 DNA: TGTGCCTGGAGTTTAAAGGACTCAAGTGCTTTCTTT. Translating it yields CAWSLKDSSAFF.

V usage is TRBV14 and J usage is TRBJ1-1; D possibly corresponds to TRBD1 (6 bases). The CDR3 has 14 residues. CDR1 is SGHDN, CDR2 FVKESK, per germline. V lost 4 bases to trimming and J lost 2 bases, with 11 bases between them. The CDR3 DNA follows: TGTGCCAGCAGCCCCTACAGGGTCAACACTGAAGCTTTCTTT. This translates into CASSPYRVNTEAFF.

The rearrangement joins TRBV14 to TRBJ2-6; 8 nucleotides match TRBD2. The V and J ends lost 3 bases and 0 bases, in that order; junction bases with no gene match: 7. The CDR3 runs 18 residues. The germline V gene has CDR1 SGHDN and CDR2 FVKESK. CDR3 in DNA: TGTGCCAGCAGCCAGTTCACGGGGGGGAGCTCTGGGGCCAACGTCCTGACTTTC. As protein: CASSQFTGGSSGANVLTF. The variable domain in full, with the rest retrieved from reference TRBV14 and TRBJ2-6, is EAGVTQFPSHSVIEKGQTVTLRCDPISGHDNLYWYRRVMGKEIKFLLHFVKESKQDESGMPNNRFLAERTGGTYSTLKVQPAELEDSGVYFCASSQFTGGSSGANVLTFGAGSRLTVL.

This sequence joins TRBV7-9 and TRBJ2-1; 11 bases are a match to TRBD2. The CDR3 extends over 15 amino acids. Germline-derived CDR1 and CDR2 are SEHNR and FQNEAQ (reference sequence). J was trimmed by 10 bases and V by 5 bases; bases with no gene match: 10. The CDR3, as DNA: TGTGCCAGCAGCGAGGCTAGCGGGGGGCTAAAAGAGCAGTTCTTC. Its protein is CASSEASGGLKEQFF. Complete variable domain (other parts from reference TRBV7-9 and TRBJ2-1): DTGVSQNPRHKITKRGQNVTFRCDPISEHNRLYWYRQTLGQGPEFLTYFQNEAQLEKSRLLSDRFSAERPKGSFSTLEIQRTEQGDSAMYLCASSEASGGLKEQFFGPGTRLTVL.

This clone was seen just once. This chain uses TRBV19 with TRBJ1-3; D call uncertain. The V gene lost 6 bases and the J gene lost 4 bases, with 10 bases spanning the gap. This CDR3 comprises 13 residues. The germline CDR1 and CDR2 sequences are LNHDA and SQIVND (reference sequence). CDR3 residues: CASRAKGGNTIYF. The CDR3 nucleotides read TGTGCCAGTAGGGCAAAGGGAGGAAACACCATATATTTT.

The genes are TRBV7-2 and TRBJ2-6; D is ambiguous. This CDR3 contains 15 residues. Between the trimmed V and J ends, which lost 5 bases and 2 bases, there was a span of 10 bases. The germline V gene has CDR1 SGHTA and CDR2 FQGNSA. CDR3: CASSLRGAGANVLTF. Here the CDR3 DNA reads TGTGCCAGCAGCCTGAGAGGCGCTGGGGCCAACGTCCTGACTTTC.

The chain joins TRBV5-4 to TRBJ2-2; D gene unclear. Trimming shortened V by 7 bases and J by 6 bases, and 16 bases separated the two germline ends. CDR3 length: 14 amino acids. The V gene's germline CDR1 is SGHNT and CDR2 YYREEE (reference sequence). The CDR3 sequence is CASSGSAGSGELFF. CDR3 in DNA: TGTGCCAGCTCCGGCTCTGCTGGTTCCGGGGAGCTGTTTTTT.

The V gene is TRBV5-1, the J gene TRBJ2-3; either TRBD1 or TRBD2 may supply D (6 bases each). CDR3 length equals 18 residues. Trimming shortened V by 0 bases and J by 6 bases, and 23 bases separated the two germline ends. CDR1 is SGHRS and CDR2 is YFSETQ in the germline V gene. The CDR3 protein is CASSLVPRDKWRGDTQYF. The CDR3 nucleotides are TGCGCCAGCAGCTTGGTCCCCCGGGACAAGTGGAGGGGGGATACGCAGTATTTT.

The chain recombines TRBV5-1 with TRBJ2-1; no clear D. The germline V gene encodes CDR1 SGHRS and CDR2 YFSETQ. The V end was cut by 0 bases, the J end by 7 bases, with 5 bases between. The CDR3 extends over 12 amino acids. CDR3 sequence: CASSLVQNEQFF. In nucleotides, the CDR3 is TGCGCCAGCAGCTTGGTACAGAATGAGCAGTTCTTC.

This clone appeared once. The chain uses TRBV19 and TRBJ1-5; 7 positions agree with TRBD1. CDR1 is LNHDA and CDR2 is SQIVND in the germline V gene (reference sequence). This CDR3 region has 13 residues. With V trimmed by 4 bases and J by 10 bases, 7 bases remained unmatched. CDR3 DNA: TGTGCCAGTAGTACCGACCACAGGGGCCCCCAGCATTTT. Protein: CASSTDHRGPQHF.

This chain joins TRBV9 and TRBJ2-1; D unresolved. V shed 3 bases and J shed 7 bases, with 8 bases lying between them. From germline, CDR1 is SGDLS and CDR2 YYNGEE. There are 12 residues in the CDR3. CDR3 in amino acids: CASSANLNEQFF. The CDR3 DNA follows: TGTGCCAGCAGCGCCAACTTGAATGAGCAGTTCTTC. Full variable domain (missing parts from reference TRBV9 and TRBJ2-1): DSGVTQTPKHLITATGQRVTLRCSPRSGDLSVYWYQQSLDQGLQFLIQYYNGEERAKGNILERFSAQQFPDLHSELNLSSLELGDSALYFCASSANLNEQFFGPGTRLTVL.

This chain joins TRBV6-6 and TRBJ2-7, with no clear D. CDR3 length: 11 residues. V was shortened by 5 bases and J by 6 bases, with 8 bases between the two germline ends. CDR1 is MNHNY, CDR2 SVGAGI, per germline (reference sequence). For the CDR3, the DNA is TGTGCCAGCAGTCCGGGTTCCGAGCAGTACTTC. Translation: CASSPGSEQYF.

The chain recombines TRBV7-9 with TRBJ1-6, with D possibly TRBD1 on 5 matching bases. The germline V and J ends were trimmed by 5 bases and 2 bases, with 13 bases remaining between them. There are 16 residues in the CDR3. Germline-derived CDR1 and CDR2 are SEHNR and FQNEAQ (reference sequence). The CDR3 region has the DNA TGTGCCAGCAGCCATTCTGGGGCGCCCTATAATTCACCCCTCCACTTT. Its protein is CASSHSGAPYNSPLHF.

The chain has TRBV21-1 and TRBJ1-5. TRBV21-1 corresponds to a pseudogene. CDR3 length equals 20 residues. The CDR3 reads CASSKSGRMWGANSNQPQHF. For the CDR3, the DNA is TGTGCCAGCAGCAAATCGGGTAGGATGTGGGGGGCTAATAGCAATCAGCCCCAGCATTTT.

J is TRBJ2-7 and V is TRBV5-3; D unclear. TRBV5-3 is flagged as an ORF with uncertain function. V lost 9 bases to trimming and J lost 7 bases, with 20 bases between them. The CDR3 spans 13 residues. CDR3 in amino acids: CATFFAGVWEQYF. The CDR3 DNA reads as TGTGCCACTTTCTTCGCAGGCGTCTGGGAGCAGTACTTC.

J is TRBJ1-1 and V is TRBV2; 10 nucleotides match TRBD1. The CDR3 is made up of 13 amino acids. Per germline, CDR1 SNHLY and CDR2 FYNNEI. The trim removed 4 bases at V and 7 bases at J, leaving 3 bases unmatched. Written as DNA, the CDR3 is TGTGCCAGCAGTGCTAGGACAGGGGGTGAAGCTTTCTTT. This gives the protein CASSARTGGEAFF. The full variable domain, its missing parts supplied by reference TRBV2 and TRBJ1-1, is EPEVTQTPSHQVTQMGQEVILRCVPISNHLYFYWYRQILGQKVEFLVSFYNNEISEKSEIFDDQFSVERPDGSNFTLKIRSTKLEDSAMYFCASSARTGGEAFFGQGTRLTVV.

The chain couples TRBV9 to TRBJ1-2, with D possibly TRBD1 on 6 matching bases. Germline assignment: CDR1 SGDLS and CDR2 YYNGEE. Trimming took 0 bases from V and 8 from J, leaving 14 bases between them. This CDR3 region has 14 residues. DNA for the CDR3: TGTGCCAGCAGCGTAGCGACCCCTGGGGGCGGCTACACCTTC. This gives the protein CASSVATPGGGYTF.

This clone was picked up a small number of times. The chain uses TRBV18 and TRBJ1-1, with TRBD1 matching over 7 bases. V was clipped by 3 bases and J by 8 bases; unmatched bases: 3. Germline CDR1 KGHSH, CDR2 LQKENI. The CDR3 length is 12 residues. The CDR3 DNA sequence: TGTGCCAGCTCACCTGACAGGGAAGAAGCTTTCTTT. It is translated as CASSPDREEAFF.

The genes are TRBV15 and TRBJ1-5; D remains unclear. Trimming removed 3 bases at V and 0 bases at J, with 12 bases between. The germline V gene has CDR1 LNHNV and CDR2 YYDKDF (reference sequence). This CDR3 spans 16 amino acids. CDR3 nucleotide sequence: TGTGCCACCAGCAGGGCGACGGAATATAGCAATCAGCCCCAGCATTTT. It is translated as CATSRATEYSNQPQHF.

The chain has TRBV7-3 and TRBJ2-3; D could derive from TRBD1 or TRBD2 (5 bases each). Deletions cut 5 bases from V and 5 bases from J, with 8 bases between. Germline values: CDR1 SGHTA, CDR2 FQGTGA. The CDR3 consists of 12 residues. CDR3 DNA: TGTGCCAGCAGCCCTGGGGGAGATACGCAGTATTTT. Amino acids: CASSPGGDTQYF.

The CDR3 spells CASSATSAPGELFF. The CDR3 DNA reads TGTGCCAGCAGTGCAACTAGCGCGCCGGGGGAGCTGTTTTTT. The V and J genes are TRBV6-6 and TRBJ2-2; TRBD2 agrees at 7 bases. The CDR3 totals 14 residues. V lost 5 bases, J lost 8 bases, and 8 bases stayed unmatched. Looked up from germline, CDR1 is MNHNY and CDR2 is SVGAGI (reference sequence).

The chain combines TRBV30 with TRBJ1-3; the D gene is possibly TRBD1 (6 bases). The germline gives CDR1 GTSNPN, CDR2 SVGIG (reference sequence). The CDR3 consists of 15 residues. V lost 3 bases and J 3 bases, leaving 15 bases between the germline ends. Here the CDR3 reads CAWSGGGEGGNTIYF. Written as DNA, the CDR3 is TGTGCCTGGAGCGGAGGGGGAGAAGGTGGAAACACCATATATTTT.

This chain joins TRBV7-2 and TRBJ1-1; 7 bases agree with TRBD1. The V gene's germline CDR1 is SGHTA and CDR2 FQGNSA. There are 17 residues in the CDR3. V lost 1 base, J lost 1 base, and 9 bases stayed unmatched. This CDR3 is CASSLVLLQGENTEAFF. The DNA for the CDR3 is TGTGCCAGCAGCTTAGTCCTGCTGCAGGGGGAGAACACTGAAGCTTTCTTT.

This rearrangement joins TRBV11-2 to TRBJ1-1; 8 bases map to TRBD1. Germline CDR1 reads SGHAT; CDR2 reads FQNNGV. Unmatched junction bases numbered 6, after V lost 7 bases and J lost 5 bases. The CDR3 spans 13 residues. As DNA, the CDR3 is TGTGCCAGCAATACAGGGGGAACTACTGAAGCTTTCTTT. Translating gives CASNTGGTTEAFF. Combining the CDR3 with reference TRBV11-2 and TRBJ1-1 gives the whole variable domain EAGVAQSPRYKIIEKRQSVAFWCNPISGHATLYWYQQILGQGPKLLIQFQNNGVVDDSQLPKDRFSAERLKGVDSTLKIQPAKLEDSAVYLCASNTGGTTEAFFGQGTRLTVV.

The V gene is TRBV19, the J gene TRBJ2-3; D is undetermined. This CDR3 is built from 14 residues. Per the germline V gene, CDR1 is LNHDA and CDR2 is SQIVND (reference sequence). The V gene lost 5 bases and the J gene lost 5 bases, with 14 bases spanning the gap. The CDR3 DNA sequence: TGTGCCAGTAGTCTCGGGCCCCGCGGAGATACGCAGTATTTT. Amino acid sequence: CASSLGPRGDTQYF.

Judged by abundance, this clone is medium-sized (0.01 to 0.1%). The chain couples TRBV27 to TRBJ2-3; D could derive from TRBD1 or TRBD2 (5 bases each). V was cut by 3 bases and J by 8 bases, with 6 bases left in between. Germline V lookup: CDR1 MNHEY, CDR2 SMNVEV (reference sequence). The CDR3 totals 11 residues. CDR3 nucleotides: TGTGCCAGCAGTTTTGGGGGTACGCAGTATTTT. Amino acids: CASSFGGTQYF.

The chain is built from TRBV29-1 and TRBJ2-2, with D unclear. Trimming stripped 1 base from V and 3 bases from J, with 9 bases between. The germline CDR1 and CDR2 sequences are SQVTM and ANQGSEA. This CDR3 is built from 14 residues. DNA of the CDR3: TGCAGCGTTGAAGTTTTTAGGGACACCGGGGAGCTGTTTTTT. It is translated as CSVEVFRDTGELFF.

The chain recombines TRBV5-1 with TRBJ2-7, with a weak D call TRBD1 (6 bases). V lost 4 bases and J 6 bases, leaving 11 bases between the germline ends. This CDR3 region has 12 residues. Germline V gene sequence: CDR1 SGHRS, CDR2 YFSETQ. Written as DNA, the CDR3 is TGCGCCAGCAGCACAGGGTCTCGCGAGCAGTACTTC. As protein: CASSTGSREQYF.

V gene TRBV5-1 combines with J gene TRBJ2-2, with a weak D call TRBD2 (5 bases). The CDR3 runs to 17 residues. Per the germline V gene, CDR1 is SGHRS and CDR2 is YFSETQ. V shed 3 bases and J shed 4 bases, with 19 bases lying between them. In nucleotides, the CDR3 is TGCGCCAGCAGCTCCCGCCGTGAACGGGATGGCACCGGGGAGCTGTTTTTT. This gives the protein CASSSRRERDGTGELFF.

This clone was seen a few times. This chain links TRBV6-5 with TRBJ1-1, with D possibly being TRBD1 (5 bases). Germline CDR1 is MNHEY and CDR2 is SVGAGI. V dropped 7 bases and J dropped 0 bases, with 9 bases sitting between them. This CDR3 is 13 amino acids long. The CDR3 region is CASTRGLNTEAFF. In DNA form, the CDR3 reads TGTGCCAGCACGAGGGGATTGAACACTGAAGCTTTCTTT.

The chain is built from TRBV11-2 and TRBJ2-7; 8 positions match TRBD1. J was trimmed by 6 bases and V by 5 bases; bases with no gene match: 6. The germline V gene encodes CDR1 SGHAT and CDR2 FQNNGV. The CDR3 loop spans 13 amino acids. The CDR3 nucleotides are TGTGCCAGCAGCACGAAGGACAGGGCCGAGCAGTACTTC. Translation: CASSTKDRAEQYF.

The V call is TRBV5-6, the J call TRBJ1-1; D remains ambiguous. Germline values: CDR1 SGHDT, CDR2 YYEEEE. Trimming removed 2 bases from V and 9 bases from J, with 11 bases in between. The CDR3 is made up of 12 amino acids. The CDR3 DNA reads TGTGCCAGCAGCTTAGTGGGAATGCAAGCTTTCTTT. This gives the protein CASSLVGMQAFF. Full variable domain (remainder filled in from reference TRBV5-6 and TRBJ1-1): DAGVTQSPTHLIKTRGQQVTLRCSPKSGHDTVSWYQQALGQGPQFIFQYYEEEERQRGNFPDRFSGHQFPNYSSELNVNALLLGDSALYLCASSLVGMQAFFGQGTRLTVV.